This T cell receptor beta chain is from a study of blood T cell repertoires in COVID-19. Study-level information: Acute and convalescent COVID-19 samples came from the United States, Italy and Spain.

Sequenced by immunoSEQ multiplex PCR; TCRdb stores in-frame clones only, minus some. The sample lists over 150,000 clones, about 86% occurring once. Seattle patient enrollment occurred during active infection, with longitudinal follow-up thereafter. The CDR3 is made up of 15 amino acids. From germline, CDR1 is LGHNA and CDR2 YNFKEQ. Trimming left V 0 bases short and J 6 bases short, with 12 bases between. This receptor was obtained from a woman in her 70s with COVID-19, enrolled during active disease. V gene TRBV4-2 combines with J gene TRBJ1-5; D possibly corresponds to TRBD1 (5 bases). The sample consisted of peripheral blood. The CDR3 reads CASSQDLVGGQPQHF. The CDR3 DNA sequence: TGTGCCAGCAGCCAAGATCTAGTCGGGGGTCAGCCCCAGCATTTT.